Detailed here is one TCR beta chain. Its target is unknown. This record comes from a study of cytomegalovirus exposure and HLA in healthy donors. Study-level results: TCR beta sequences reportedly predicted the HLA-A and HLA-B alleles of most subjects accurately. In a later analysis, compared with equally common non-associated chains, HLA-associated beta chains were more expanded.

The CDR3 loop spans 17 amino acids. The germline V gene has CDR1 SGHAT and CDR2 FQDESV (reference sequence). Trimming shortened V by 6 bases and J by 0 bases, and 15 bases separated the two germline ends. The primer mix had 60 Vbeta and 13 Jbeta primers. Clones were read by immunoSEQ multiplex PCR, and TCRdb kept only the in-frame ones, dropping some. The sample has more than 95,000 clones, around three quarters seen once; the top ten hold over 10%. The sequencing sample was made of PBMCs. J is TRBJ2-6 and V is TRBV11-1; D may be TRBD1 (7 bases). The clonotype comes from a woman between 35 and 50 years old in good health and CMV-seropositive. The CDR3 sequence: CASSSRGANSGANVLTF. The CDR3 DNA reads as TGTGCCAGCAGTTCCAGGGGGGCCAACTCTGGGGCCAACGTCCTGACTTTC.